This T cell receptor (beta chain) came from a study of cytomegalovirus exposure and HLA in healthy donors. The length of the CDR3 is 13 residues. Germline lookup yields CDR1 MNHEY and CDR2 SVGAGI. V shed 6 bases and J 6 bases; nucleotides not matched to a gene: 3. PCR was performed using 60 Vbeta and 13 Jbeta primers. The protocol was immunoSEQ multiplex PCR, while the TCRdb copy is restricted to in-frame clones and leaves out a portion. The table records about 54,000 clones, more than 70% of them present only once. This TCR was sampled from a young woman in good health and CMV-seronegative. The chain combines TRBV6-5 with TRBJ1-5; 9 nucleotides line up with TRBD1. Sequenced input: PBMCs. The CDR3 sequence: CASRQQGAQPQHF. The CDR3 DNA is TGTGCCAGCAGACAACAGGGGGCTCAGCCCCAGCATTTT.